The 12 T cell receptor beta chains listed next were all sequenced from one sample in a study of shared clonotypes between healthy human individuals (dated by TCRdb to 2019 to 2021). The library was prepared using the immunoSEQ multiplex PCR assay. Here the immuneACCESS table is served through TCRdb, limited to in-frame sequences with V and J called. Missing clones are a known gap in these copies; in checked studies unresolved V genes cover under half, and the rest lacks a known reason. The table for this sample lists approximately 2,000,000 clones; around 93% of them were counted only once. The ten largest clones capture about 1.7% of the sample. CD8 naive samples consisted of CD45RO-negative cells that were positively selected for CCR7, yielding a CD45RA+CCR7+ population without TemRA cells. The sample was naive CD8+ T cells from PBMCs. Read against the paper, the sample's cell subset or site label means: CD45RA+CCR7+. All receptors derive from a man aged 18 to 29 in good health. Some clones in this sample may be carry-over from other donors' samples.

The V call is TRBV7-9, the J call TRBJ2-3; perhaps TRBD2 as D (5 bases). CDR1 SEHNR and CDR2 FQNEAQ come from the germline V gene (reference sequence). This CDR3 has 17 amino acids. V lost 5 bases, J lost 6 bases, and 24 bases lay in between. The DNA of the CDR3 is TGTGCCAGCAGCCAGCTTACACCCGAGGGTAGTGGGGATACGCAGTATTTT. Its translation: CASSQLTPEGSGDTQYF. The whole variable domain, remainder taken from reference TRBV7-9 and TRBJ2-3, is DTGVSQNPRHKITKRGQNVTFRCDPISEHNRLYWYRQTLGQGPEFLTYFQNEAQLEKSRLLSDRFSAERPKGSFSTLEIQRTEQGDSAMYLCASSQLTPEGSGDTQYFGPGTRLTVL.

This clone was recorded a few times. This sequence joins TRBV5-6 and TRBJ1-1, with D uncertain. V was pared by 3 bases and J by 5 bases, with 14 bases between. From germline, CDR1 is SGHDT and CDR2 YYEEEE. This CDR3 spans 14 amino acids. DNA of the CDR3: TGTGCCAGCAGCTACCCCACCGGCAGGACTGAAGCTTTCTTT. This codes for CASSYPTGRTEAFF.

This clone appeared a single time. The chain is built from TRBV6-1 and TRBJ2-7, with D unclear. This CDR3 region has 14 residues. Trimming removed 11 bases at V and 3 bases at J, with 20 bases between. Germline V gives CDR1 MNHNS, CDR2 SASEGT. The CDR3 spells CAGNHGSSIYEQYF. The CDR3 nucleotides read TGTGCCGGCAATCACGGGTCATCCATCTACGAGCAGTACTTC.

V gene TRBV7-9 combines with J gene TRBJ1-1; possible D gene TRBD1, 5 bases. Trimming removed 8 bases from V and 10 bases from J, with 17 bases in between. Per the germline V gene, CDR1 is SEHNR and CDR2 is FQNEAQ (reference sequence). CDR3 length: 12 residues. The CDR3 DNA reads TGTGCCAGCGGCCCGGGACTCTTTTCAGCTTTCTTT. The encoded protein is CASGPGLFSAFF.

On this clone: Different DNA sequences within this sample yield the same CDR3. The chain employs TRBV27 and TRBJ2-7; TRBD2 aligns across 8 bases. Germline CDR1 is MNHEY and CDR2 is SMNVEV (reference sequence). This CDR3 has 16 residues. The trim removed 5 bases at V and 0 bases at J, leaving 9 bases unmatched. The DNA for the CDR3 is TGTGCCAGCAGTCTTCTTTCGGGAGGGAGCTCCTACGAGCAGTACTTC. This gives the protein CASSLLSGGSSYEQYF.

This chain links TRBV11-3 with TRBJ2-1; 7 bases align to TRBD2. The CDR3 spans 15 residues. Germline V gives CDR1 SGHNT, CDR2 YENEEA. The V gene end was trimmed by 4 bases and the J gene end by 0 bases; junction bases not matched to a gene: 3. The CDR3 nucleotides read TGTGCCAGCAGCTACGGGAGGAGCTCCTACAATGAGCAGTTCTTC. Translated, it gives CASSYGRSSYNEQFF.

The rearrangement joins TRBV5-4 to TRBJ2-3; D is unclear. Germline-derived CDR1 and CDR2 are SGHNT and YYREEE (reference sequence). Trimming pared 7 bases from V and 0 bases from J, leaving 15 bases between. The CDR3 consists of 15 residues. CDR3 in DNA: TGTGCCAGCTCGCCTAAACTACCTAGCACAGATACGCAGTATTTT. It yields the protein CASSPKLPSTDTQYF.

In DNA form, the CDR3 reads TGTGCCAGCAGTCTAACGACTAGCGGCTACGAGCAGTACTTC. Encoded protein: CASSLTTSGYEQYF. The J gene is TRBJ2-7, the V gene TRBV28, with 9 nucleotides matching TRBD2. This CDR3 is built from 14 residues. Germline V gene data show CDR1 as MDHEN and CDR2 as SYDVKM. Trimming at V came to 5 bases and at J to 3 bases, leaving 5 bases not matched to a gene.

The chain links TRBV7-6 to TRBJ1-3; 7 bases agree with TRBD1. This CDR3 has 16 residues. J was trimmed by 4 bases and V by 5 bases; bases with no gene match: 11. CDR1 and CDR2 (germline): SGHVS, FNYEAQ. The CDR3 spells CASSPGQIGAGNTIYF. In nucleotides, the CDR3 is TGTGCCAGCAGCCCGGGACAGATTGGGGCCGGAAACACCATATATTTT. The entire variable domain, with the rest obtained from reference TRBV7-6 and TRBJ1-3, is as follows: GAGVSQSPRYKVTKRGQDVALRCDPISGHVSLYWYRQALGQGPEFLTYFNYEAQQDKSGLPNDRFSAERPEGSISTLTIQRTEQRDSAMYRCASSPGQIGAGNTIYFGEGSWLTVV.

The gene calls are TRBV14 and TRBJ2-3; D is undetermined. Looked up from germline, CDR1 is SGHDN and CDR2 is FVKESK. V lost 4 bases and J lost 1, with 9 bases in between. The CDR3 loop spans 14 amino acids. The CDR3 nucleotides are TGTGCCAGCAGCCCACAGCCCGGCACAGATACGCAGTATTTT. Encoded protein: CASSPQPGTDTQYF.

This clone was detected once. The chain has TRBV5-1 and TRBJ2-3; D might be TRBD2 (6 bases). This CDR3 region has 14 residues. Germline loops: CDR1 SGHRS, CDR2 YFSETQ. With 2 bases removed from V and 4 bases from J, the gap between germline ends came to 11 bases. The CDR3 sequence is CASSLGGPPDTQYF. CDR3 bases: TGCGCCAGCAGCTTAGGAGGGCCCCCAGATACGCAGTATTTT.

CDR3 sequence: CASSPPAYSGANVLTF. The CDR3 bases are TGTGCCAGCAGCCCCCCCGCTTACTCTGGGGCCAACGTCCTGACTTTC. The V call is TRBV9, the J call TRBJ2-6; no firm D call. The CDR3 extends over 16 amino acids. V lost 4 bases and J 0 bases, leaving 11 bases between the germline ends. Germline V lookup: CDR1 SGDLS, CDR2 YYNGEE. Variable domain in full (rest from reference TRBV9 and TRBJ2-6): DSGVTQTPKHLITATGQRVTLRCSPRSGDLSVYWYQQSLDQGLQFLIQYYNGEERAKGNILERFSAQQFPDLHSELNLSSLELGDSALYFCASSPPAYSGANVLTFGAGSRLTVL.